The text below deals with one T cell receptor beta chain. Its antigen is undetermined. This sample was taken from a study of cytomegalovirus exposure and HLA in healthy donors. Study context: Some 85 million unique TCRs, all from HLA-typed donors, were included in an early release of the data.

V trimming: 4 bases; J trimming: 0 bases; junction bases outside the gene matches: 7. In germline, CDR1 is SGHNT, CDR2 YYREEE (reference sequence). This CDR3 spans 16 amino acids. Whole-study findings and limits: HLA alleles were associated with roughly 17,000 TCR beta sequences in a later analysis at 0.05 false discovery rate. The HLA-A and HLA-B alleles of most subjects were reportedly predicted accurately from TCR beta sequences.

The PCR ran on 60 Vbeta and 13 Jbeta primers. Sequencing was performed with immunoSEQ multiplex PCR; in TCRdb, only in-frame clones are kept and a portion is missing. The sample holds over 65,000 clones, 75% seen once. This TCR was recovered from a middle-aged man in good health and CMV-seronegative. The material sequenced was PBMCs. This chain connects TRBV5-4 to TRBJ2-1, with 7 bases that match TRBD1. Here the CDR3 reads CASSPTGASSYNEQFF. As DNA, the CDR3 is TGTGCCAGCAGCCCTACAGGGGCTAGCTCCTACAATGAGCAGTTCTTC.